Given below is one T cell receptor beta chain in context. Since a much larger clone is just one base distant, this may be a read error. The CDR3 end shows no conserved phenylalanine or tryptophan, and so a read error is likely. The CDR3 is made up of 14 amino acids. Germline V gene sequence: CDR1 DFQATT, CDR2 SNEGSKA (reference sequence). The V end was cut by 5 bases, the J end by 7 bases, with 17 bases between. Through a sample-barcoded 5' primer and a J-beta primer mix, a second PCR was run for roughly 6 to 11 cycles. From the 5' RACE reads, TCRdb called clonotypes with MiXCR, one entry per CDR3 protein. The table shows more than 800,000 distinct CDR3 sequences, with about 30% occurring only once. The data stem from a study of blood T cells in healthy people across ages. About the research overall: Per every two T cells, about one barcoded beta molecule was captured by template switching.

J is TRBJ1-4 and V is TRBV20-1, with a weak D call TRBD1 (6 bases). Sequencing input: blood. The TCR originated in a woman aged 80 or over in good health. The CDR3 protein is CSALPGHGVEKLFC. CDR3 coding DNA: TGCAGTGCTTTACCGGGACACGGGGTTGAAAAACTGTTTTGT.